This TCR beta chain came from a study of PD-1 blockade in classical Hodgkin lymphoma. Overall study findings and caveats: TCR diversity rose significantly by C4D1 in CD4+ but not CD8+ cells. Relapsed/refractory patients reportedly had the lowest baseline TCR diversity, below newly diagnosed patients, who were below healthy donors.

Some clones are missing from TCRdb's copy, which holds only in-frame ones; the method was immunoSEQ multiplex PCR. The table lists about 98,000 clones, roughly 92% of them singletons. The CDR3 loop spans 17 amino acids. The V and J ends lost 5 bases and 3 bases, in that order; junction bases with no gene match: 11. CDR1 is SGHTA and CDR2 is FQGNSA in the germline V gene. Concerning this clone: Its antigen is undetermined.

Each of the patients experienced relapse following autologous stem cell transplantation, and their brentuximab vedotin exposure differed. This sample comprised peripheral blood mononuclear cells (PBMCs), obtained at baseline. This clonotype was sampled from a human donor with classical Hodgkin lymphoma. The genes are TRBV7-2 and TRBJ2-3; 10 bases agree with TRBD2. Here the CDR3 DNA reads TGTGCCAGCAGCGATGAGCGACTAGCGGGTAGGACAGATACGCAGTATTTT. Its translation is CASSDERLAGRTDTQYF.